This T cell receptor (beta chain) was sequenced during a study of cytomegalovirus exposure and HLA in healthy donors. PCR employed 60 Vbeta and 13 Jbeta primers. The assay was immunoSEQ multiplex PCR, and TCRdb's table has in-frame clones only and misses some. The sample holds some 150,000 clones, approximately 79% seen once. To note about this clone: Its specificity is unknown.

Study-level findings and limits: Links to common viral pathogens appeared, in a later analysis, for several of the most significant clusters.

The CDR3 has 14 residues. V was trimmed by 6 bases and J by 5 bases, leaving 16 bases between them. Looked up from germline, CDR1 is SNHLY and CDR2 is FYNNEI. The chain couples TRBV2 to TRBJ1-1; D might be TRBD1 (5 bases). The sequence was collected from a man aged 35 to 55 in good health and CMV-seronegative. Sequenced material: PBMCs. The CDR3 protein is CASRVSRESTEAFF. DNA of the CDR3: TGTGCCAGCAGGGTTAGCAGGGAAAGTACTGAAGCTTTCTTT.